The sequence of this T cell receptor (beta chain) was determined in a study of OX40 agonist ivuxolimab in advanced cancers. Study-wide context: One hepatocellular carcinoma and two cutaneous melanoma patients partially responded.

Comments on this clone: Its antigen remains unidentified.

General observations from the study: Doses of 0.1 to 3.0 mg/kg were accompanied by clonal expansion of CD4+ and CD8+ blood T cells by week 6. It was also the case that some nonresponders had low normalized T-cell clonal expansion. Clonal expansion in partial responders at 0.1-3.0 mg/kg ranked among the lowest.

Sequenced by immunoSEQ multiplex PCR; TCRdb stores in-frame clones only, minus some. The sample records about 82,000 clones, more than 85% being singletons. V was pared by 4 bases and J by 0 bases, with 7 bases between. Germline CDR1 MDHEN, CDR2 SYDVKM. The CDR3 is 15 amino acids. This receptor was obtained from an adult with an advanced solid tumor such as melanoma, head and neck, liver or kidney cancer. Sequencing was performed on CD4+ or CD8+ T cells sorted from blood, taken in a trial of the OX40 agonist ivuxolimab. This chain links TRBV28 with TRBJ1-6; no reliable D call. The CDR3: CASSSESSYNSPLHF. Here the CDR3 DNA reads TGTGCCAGCAGTTCAGAGAGCTCCTATAATTCACCCCTCCACTTT.